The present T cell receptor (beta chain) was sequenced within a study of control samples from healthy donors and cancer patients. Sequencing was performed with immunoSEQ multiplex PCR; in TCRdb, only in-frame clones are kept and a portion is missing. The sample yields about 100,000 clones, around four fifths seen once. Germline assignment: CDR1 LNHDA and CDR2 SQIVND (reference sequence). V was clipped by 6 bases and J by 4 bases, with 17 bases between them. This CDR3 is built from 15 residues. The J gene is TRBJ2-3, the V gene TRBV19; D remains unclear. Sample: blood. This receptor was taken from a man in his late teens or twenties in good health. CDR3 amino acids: CASSDHGGSADTQYF. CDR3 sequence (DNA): TGTGCCAGTAGCGACCATGGTGGCAGCGCAGATACGCAGTATTTT.